The present T cell receptor (beta chain) was sequenced within a study of early T cells in non-severe SARS-CoV-2 infection. On the study more broadly: The chains were unpaired, and the sequenced material was bulk RNA from unsorted whole blood. Whole-study findings and limits: VDJdb matching skewed toward anti-spike CD8 responses, missing private and CD4 specificities.

The protocol attached unique molecular identifiers to individual cDNA molecules. MiXCR, run by TCRdb on the 5' RACE reads, gives a single entry per CDR3 protein. The sample records about 58,000 distinct CDR3 sequences, roughly 12% being singletons. This CDR3 region has 14 residues. V lost 4 bases to trimming and J lost 3 bases; unmatched junction nucleotides: 5. Per germline, CDR1 SGHRS and CDR2 YFSETQ. In its sample, this clonotype was seen many times. Antigen: not known. Sequencing was carried out using whole blood. This chain joins TRBV5-1 and TRBJ2-7; 9 positions agree with TRBD1. This sequence was found in an adult who was a healthcare worker with PCR-confirmed SARS-CoV-2 infection or an uninfected control (not recorded which). DNA for the CDR3: TGCGCCAGCAGCGGTGGACAGGGGAGCTACGAGCAGTACTTC. Translated: CASSGGQGSYEQYF.